A selection of T cell receptor beta chains follows, all from one sample in a study of OX40 agonist ivuxolimab in advanced cancers. Measured with immunoSEQ multiplex PCR; TCRdb has only the in-frame clones, and not every one. Of about 47,000 clones in the sample, around 86% were seen once. The material was CD4+ or CD8+ T cells sorted from blood, obtained in a trial of the OX40 agonist ivuxolimab. The origin of the receptors is an adult with an advanced solid tumor such as melanoma, head and neck, liver or kidney cancer. Each CDR3 is given with its conserved first and last residue. Each record gives: J gene, V gene, clone size, D gene, CDR3 protein, CDR3 DNA. The D gene is left open where the match is weak. Rows give clone size only sometimes, using once, few, many, or a class for an expanded clone.

TRBJ1-1	TRBV7-6	NA	NA	CASSLDGGASTEAFF	TGTGCCAGCAGCTTAGATGGAGGGGCGAGCACTGAAGCTTTCTTT
TRBJ1-1	TRBV4-1	NA	NA	CAGSQSQYGLNTEAFF	TGCGCCGGCAGCCAAAGCCAATACGGACTGAACACTGAAGCTTTCTTT
TRBJ1-1	TRBV4-2	few	NA	CASSHKTAESEAFF	TGTGCCAGCAGCCACAAGACAGCGGAAAGTGAAGCTTTCTTT
TRBJ2-5	TRBV7-7	NA	NA	CASSSDVGQETQYF	TGTGCCAGCAGCTCTGACGTAGGACAAGAGACCCAGTACTTC
TRBJ1-2	TRBV4-1	NA	NA	CASSTLSGYTF	TGTGCCAGCAGCACACTGAGTGGCTACACCTTC
TRBJ2-5	TRBV9	NA	TRBD2	CASSVEGSGTYQETQYF	TGTGCCAGCAGCGTAGAAGGTAGCGGGACTTACCAAGAGACCCAGTACTTC
TRBJ1-3	TRBV9	NA	NA	CASSPSGGNTIYF	TGTGCCAGCAGCCCCTCAGGAGGAAACACCATATATTTT
TRBJ2-2	TRBV9	NA	NA	CASSNAGGRGELFF	TGTGCCAGCAGCAACGCAGGCGGGCGGGGGGAGCTGTTTTTT
TRBJ2-7	TRBV19	medium-sized	NA	CASSIGGGQAYEQYF	TGTGCCAGTAGTATAGGAGGGGGTCAGGCCTACGAGCAGTACTTC
TRBJ2-2	TRBV9	NA	NA	CASSVDQGGNTGELFF	TGTGCCAGCAGCGTAGACCAGGGCGGGAACACCGGGGAGCTGTTTTTT
TRBJ1-3	TRBV29-1	NA	NA	CSVEQGNSGNTIYF	TGCAGCGTTGAGCAGGGGAACTCTGGAAACACCATATATTTT
TRBJ2-1	TRBV18	NA	TRBD1	CASSPGQNSYDEQFF	TGTGCCAGCTCACCGGGACAGAACTCCTACGATGAGCAGTTCTTC
TRBJ1-5	TRBV15	few	NA	CATQTEPYSNQPQHF	TGTGCCACTCAGACAGAACCCTATAGCAATCAGCCCCAGCATTTT
TRBJ2-3	TRBV7-2	NA	NA	CASSQLGRSQDTQYF	TGTGCCAGCAGCCAACTGGGGAGGTCCCAGGATACGCAGTATTTT
TRBJ1-1	TRBV7-9	NA	NA	CASSFGRNTEAFF	TGTGCCAGCAGCTTCGGCAGGAACACTGAAGCTTTCTTT
TRBJ1-1	TRBV5-6	once	NA	CASGVMNTEAFF	TGTGCCAGCGGGGTTATGAACACTGAAGCTTTCTTT
TRBJ1-2	TRBV19	NA	NA	CASSIPVGQTVDYGYTF	TGTGCCAGTAGTATCCCCGTTGGGCAGACCGTGGACTATGGCTACACCTTC
TRBJ1-2	TRBV30	NA	NA	CAWSDSSLPIQYWGYGYTF	TGTGCCTGGAGTGATTCCTCTTTGCCGATTCAATATTGGGGTTATGGCTACACCTTC
TRBJ1-6	TRBV18	NA	NA	CASSPEGGAPLHF	TGTGCCAGCTCACCAGAGGGCGGAGCACCCCTCCACTTT
TRBJ2-7	TRBV4-3	NA	TRBD1	CASSPRQGLTYEQYF	TGCGCCAGCAGCCCACGACAGGGGTTAACCTACGAGCAGTACTTC
TRBJ1-4	TRBV11-2	once	TRBD1	CASSSYRGRGEKLFF	TGTGCCAGCAGCTCTTACAGGGGGCGAGGTGAAAAACTGTTTTTT
TRBJ2-5	TRBV5-1	NA	NA	CASGLDGILETQYF	TGCGCCAGCGGCTTGGATGGGATTCTGGAGACCCAGTACTTC
TRBJ1-1	TRBV13	NA	NA	CASSLAGMNTEAFF	TGTGCCAGCAGCTTAGCTGGGATGAACACTGAAGCTTTCTTT
TRBJ2-3	TRBV19	NA	NA	CASSITLTDTQYF	TGTGCCAGTAGTATCACCCTCACAGATACGCAGTATTTT
TRBJ2-2	TRBV5-4	NA	NA	CASSLGPGENTGELFF	TGTGCCAGCAGCTTGGGTCCAGGGGAAAACACCGGGGAGCTGTTTTTT
TRBJ1-2	TRBV14	NA	NA	CASSQVAGGNYGYTF	TGTGCCAGCAGCCAAGTTGCCGGGGGAAACTATGGCTACACCTTC
TRBJ2-1	TRBV18	few	TRBD1	CASSPPNTGEDNEQFF	TGTGCCAGCTCACCACCCAACACAGGGGAAGACAATGAGCAGTTCTTC
TRBJ1-1	TRBV7-9	medium-sized	NA	CASSFLEKGFTEAFF	TGTGCCAGCAGCTTTCTTGAGAAGGGATTCACTGAAGCTTTCTTT
TRBJ2-2	TRBV27	once	NA	CASKNTGELFF	TGTGCCAGCAAGAACACCGGGGAGCTGTTTTTT
TRBJ2-1	TRBV5-8	NA	NA	CASSQEVARTYNEQFF	TGCGCCAGCAGCCAAGAGGTGGCGAGGACATACAATGAGCAGTTCTTC
TRBJ1-3	TRBV2	NA	NA	CASSEHSGNTIYF	TGTGCCAGCAGTGAACACTCTGGAAACACCATATATTTT
TRBJ1-1	TRBV4-2	NA	NA	CASSQETTIVNTEAFF	TGTGCCAGCAGCCAGGAGACAACTATCGTGAACACTGAAGCTTTCTTT
TRBJ1-1	TRBV28	NA	NA	CASSFRVTGLTEAFF	TGTGCCAGCAGTTTTCGGGTAACGGGTCTCACTGAAGCTTTCTTT
TRBJ1-5	TRBV5-1	NA	NA	CASSLGPQMGQPQHF	TGCGCCAGCAGCTTGGGTCCGCAAATGGGTCAGCCCCAGCATTTT
TRBJ2-5	TRBV28	NA	TRBD2	CASSETSGRGHETQYF	TGTGCCAGCAGTGAGACTAGCGGGAGGGGGCATGAGACCCAGTACTTC
TRBJ2-7	TRBV4-3	NA	TRBD1	CASSHGTGAEQYF	TGCGCCAGCAGCCATGGAACAGGGGCCGAGCAGTACTTC
TRBJ1-1	TRBV7-8	NA	NA	CASSLAGPGGYTEAFF	TGTGCCAGCAGCTTAGCCGGCCCTGGAGGGTACACTGAAGCTTTCTTT
TRBJ1-1	TRBV11-3	NA	NA	CASSQGGNTEAFF	TGTGCCAGCAGCCAGGGCGGGAACACTGAAGCTTTCTTT
TRBJ1-2	TRBV28	NA	NA	CASTFVGAIANYGYTF	TGTGCCAGCACCTTTGTTGGGGCTATAGCTAACTATGGCTACACCTTC
TRBJ2-3	TRBV7-6	NA	NA	CASSPSTGLGADTQYF	TGTGCCAGCAGCCCTTCCACGGGACTGGGGGCAGATACGCAGTATTTT
TRBJ2-1	TRBV7-6	NA	NA	CASSTSSAGFNEQFF	TGTGCCAGCAGCACGTCTAGCGCGGGGTTCAATGAGCAGTTCTTC
TRBJ2-3	TRBV15	NA	NA	CATSSGLISRADTQYF	TGTGCCACCAGCAGTGGGCTGATTTCTAGGGCAGATACGCAGTATTTT
TRBJ2-7	TRBV9	NA	TRBD2	CASSVAAGVNEQYF	TGTGCCAGCAGCGTTGCAGCGGGAGTCAACGAGCAGTACTTC
TRBJ1-6	TRBV4-1	NA	NA	CASSQAGEGLDSPLHF	TGCGCCAGCAGCCAAGCAGGGGAAGGGTTGGATTCACCCCTCCACTTT
TRBJ2-7	TRBV18	once	NA	CASSPPGRGDEQYF	TGTGCCAGCTCACCACCGGGCAGAGGGGACGAGCAGTACTTC
TRBJ1-1	TRBV27	NA	NA	CASSPGWNTEAFF	TGTGCCAGCAGTCCGGGGTGGAATACTGAAGCTTTCTTT
TRBJ1-1	TRBV6-6	NA	NA	CASSYEVNTEAFF	TGTGCCAGCAGTTACGAGGTGAACACTGAAGCTTTCTTT